The 24 T cell receptor beta chains below were found in one sample sequenced in a study of early T cells in non-severe SARS-CoV-2 infection. MiXCR, run by TCRdb on the 5' RACE reads, gives a single entry per CDR3 protein. The sample holds some 89,000 distinct CDR3 sequences, about 11% seen once. The sequencing here drew on whole blood, taken at baseline. The receptor source for this set is an adult who was a healthcare worker with PCR-confirmed SARS-CoV-2 infection or an uninfected control (not recorded which).

The chain joins TRBV5-5 to TRBJ2-7; D ambiguous. V lost 4 bases and J lost 2, with 10 bases in between. CDR3 length: 13 residues. Germline assignment: CDR1 SGHKS and CDR2 YYEKEE (reference sequence). The CDR3 region is CASSPLTTYEQYF. The CDR3 region has the DNA TGTGCCAGCAGCCCCCTCACGACCTACGAGCAGTACTTC.

This clonotype has just a few counts. This chain links TRBV7-9 with TRBJ1-4; TRBD1 matches 9 bases. The CDR3 extends over 15 amino acids. The germline CDR1 and CDR2 sequences are SEHNR and FQNEAQ (reference sequence). V was clipped by 4 bases and J by 2 bases; unmatched bases: 2. The CDR3 protein is CASSSDRGTNEKLFF. CDR3 nucleotides: TGTGCCAGCAGCTCCGACAGGGGGACTAATGAAAAACTGTTTTTT.

This clonotype was recorded many times. J is TRBJ2-3 and V is TRBV20-1; no clear D. The CDR3 spans 14 residues. Germline CDR1 DFQATT, CDR2 SNEGSKA (reference sequence). The CDR3 coding sequence is TGCAGCGGTATGGGCTCCCAGATCACAGATACGCAGTATTTT. As protein: CSGMGSQITDTQYF.

This chain connects TRBV19 to TRBJ1-1, with D maybe TRBD1 (5 bases). V gave up 6 bases and J gave up 6 bases, with 17 bases separating them. In germline, CDR1 is LNHDA, CDR2 SQIVND (reference sequence). The CDR3 runs to 14 residues. The CDR3 bases are TGTGCCAGTAGCCAAGACACGTGGGGCGCTGAAGCTTTCTTT. Amino acids: CASSQDTWGAEAFF.

This clonotype was counted at least ten times. The V call is TRBV29-1, the J call TRBJ1-2, with D perhaps matching TRBD1 (5 bases). The V end was cut by 1 base, the J end by 0 bases, with 9 bases between. The CDR3 length is 14 residues. CDR1 SQVTM and CDR2 ANQGSEA come from the germline V gene. The CDR3 nucleotides read TGCAGCGTTGAAGGGCAGGGAACTAACTATGGCTACACCTTC. Protein: CSVEGQGTNYGYTF.

The chain employs TRBV19 and TRBJ2-2; D unresolved. The V end lost 7 bases, the J end lost 4 bases, and 13 bases lay between the germline ends. Germline loops: CDR1 LNHDA, CDR2 SQIVND (reference sequence). This CDR3 spans 14 amino acids. The CDR3 nucleotides read TGTGCCAGTAAGGGTGGGGATCGCACCGGGGAGCTGTTTTTT. Translation: CASKGGDRTGELFF.

This clonotype has a handful of counts. The chain uses TRBV18 and TRBJ2-6, with D possibly TRBD2 on 6 matching bases. Per the germline V gene, CDR1 is KGHSH and CDR2 is LQKENI. This CDR3 has 19 residues. The ends were cut back, 3 bases at V and 0 bases at J, with 18 bases in the middle. The CDR3 nucleotides read TGTGCCAGCTCACCGGATGGGACTGCCACCTACTCTGGGGCCAACGTCCTGACTTTC. Protein product: CASSPDGTATYSGANVLTF. Complete variable domain (other parts from reference TRBV18 and TRBJ2-6): NAGVMQNPRHLVRRRGQEARLRCSPMKGHSHVYWYRQLPEEGLKFMVYLQKENIIDESGMPKERFSAEFPKEGPSILRIQQVVRGDSAAYFCASSPDGTATYSGANVLTFGAGSRLTVL.

Many counts were recorded for this clonotype. The chain is built from TRBV19 and TRBJ1-5, with TRBD1 matching 7 bases. V dropped 5 bases and J dropped 0; count of bases not matched to a gene: 16. Germline values: CDR1 LNHDA, CDR2 SQIVND (reference sequence). The CDR3 has 19 residues. CDR3 coding DNA: TGTGCCAGTAGTCTCACCCGAGGGACAGCCACTCATAGCAATCAGCCCCAGCATTTT. This translates into CASSLTRGTATHSNQPQHF.

This clonotype was recorded many times. The rearrangement uses TRBV3-1 and TRBJ1-1; the match to TRBD1 covers 7 bases. With 4 bases clipped from V and 2 bases from J, the junction kept 4 bases outside the gene matches. This CDR3 contains 14 residues. Per germline, CDR1 LGHDT and CDR2 YNNKEL (reference sequence). The CDR3 reads CASSPWDRNTEAFF. CDR3 sequence (DNA): TGTGCCAGCAGCCCGTGGGACAGAAACACTGAAGCTTTCTTT.

The chain is built from TRBV3-1 and TRBJ1-1; tentatively, D is TRBD1 (6 bases). The V gene's germline CDR1 is LGHDT and CDR2 YNNKEL (reference sequence). The CDR3 runs 15 residues. V was cut by 6 bases and J by 0 bases, with 14 bases left in between. In nucleotides, the CDR3 is TGTGCCAGCAGGCGCCTGGACAGCATGAACACTGAAGCTTTCTTT. Translated: CASRRLDSMNTEAFF. The variable domain in full, with the rest retrieved from reference TRBV3-1 and TRBJ1-1, is DTAVSQTPKYLVTQMGNDKSIKCEQNLGHDTMYWYKQDSKKFLKIMFSYNNKELIINETVPNRFSPKSPDKAHLNLHINSLELGDSAVYFCASRRLDSMNTEAFFGQGTRLTVV.

The V and J genes are TRBV7-2 and TRBJ2-7; D gene unclear. The length of the CDR3 is 14 residues. Trimming cost V 1 base and J 0 bases, with 7 bases left between them. Germline CDR1 and CDR2: SGHTA and FQGNSA. The CDR3 coding sequence is TGTGCCAGCAGCTTAGTAACAACCTCCTACGAGCAGTACTTC. Translated, it gives CASSLVTTSYEQYF.

This chain joins TRBV7-8 and TRBJ2-2; D remains ambiguous. V lost 5 bases, J lost 6 bases, and 4 bases lay in between. This CDR3 is built from 11 residues. Per germline, CDR1 SGHVS and CDR2 FQNEAQ. The DNA for the CDR3 is TGTGCCAGCAGCAGGGCCGGGGAGCTGTTTTTT. This codes for CASSRAGELFF. Combining the CDR3 with reference TRBV7-8 and TRBJ2-2 gives the whole variable domain GAGVSQSPRYKVAKRGQDVALRCDPISGHVSLFWYQQALGQGPEFLTYFQNEAQLDKSGLPSDRFFAERPEGSVSTLKIQRTQQEDSAVYLCASSRAGELFFGEGSRLTVL.

This clonotype came up a few times. The chain employs TRBV9 and TRBJ1-1; D is possibly TRBD1 (5 bases). The CDR3 length is 14 residues. CDR1 SGDLS and CDR2 YYNGEE come from the germline V gene. V lost 0 bases, J lost 6 bases, and 12 bases lay in between. The CDR3 coding sequence is TGTGCCAGCAGCGTAGTTACAGGACCCTCTGAAGCTTTCTTT. Protein product: CASSVVTGPSEAFF.

CDR3 DNA: TGTGCCAGCAGCTTAACGCAGGGTGCCGGGGAGCTGTTTTTT. Translating gives CASSLTQGAGELFF. The chain employs TRBV7-3 and TRBJ2-2; a possible D gene is TRBD1 (5 bases). V was shortened by 0 bases and J by 6 bases, with 8 bases between the two germline ends. In germline, CDR1 is SGHTA, CDR2 FQGTGA. CDR3 length equals 14 residues.

V is TRBV30 and J is TRBJ2-7; D may be TRBD1 (7 bases). V lost 5 bases, J lost 2 bases, and 16 bases lay in between. Germline V gene sequence: CDR1 GTSNPN, CDR2 SVGIG (reference sequence). This CDR3 region has 14 residues. The CDR3 bases are TGTGCCTGGTCTTACCAGGGGGGAACCTACGAGCAGTACTTC. Protein: CAWSYQGGTYEQYF.

This clonotype turned up a few times. CDR3 amino acids: CASSLEHQRGIKSPYNEQFF. CDR3 DNA: TGTGCCAGCAGCTTAGAGCACCAGCGGGGGATAAAAAGCCCCTACAATGAGCAGTTCTTC. This sequence joins TRBV11-2 and TRBJ2-1, with TRBD2 matching 8 bases. CDR1 and CDR2 from the germline V gene are SGHAT and FQNNGV. After removal of 0 bases from V and 2 bases from J, the junction contained 15 bases not matched to a gene. CDR3 size: 20 residues.

This clonotype was detected only a few times. The J gene is TRBJ1-2, the V gene TRBV10-3; 9 bases are a match to TRBD1. V lost 3 bases and J lost 5; bases outside the gene matches: 7. CDR1 is ENHRY, CDR2 SYGVKD, per germline. The CDR3 totals 15 residues. The DNA of the CDR3 is TGTGCCATCAGTGACCGGGACAGGGCCTCTTATGGCTACACCTTC. Amino acid sequence: CAISDRDRASYGYTF.

The table lists this clonotype with a few counts. The V and J genes are TRBV5-5 and TRBJ2-7, with a tentative D call TRBD1 (6 bases). The CDR3 sequence is 14 residues long. In germline, CDR1 is SGHKS, CDR2 YYEKEE (reference sequence). V was shortened by 3 bases and J by 2 bases, with 12 bases between the two germline ends. For the CDR3, the DNA is TGTGCCAGCAGCTCCGGAGCAGGGGCCTACGAGCAGTACTTC. Translating it yields CASSSGAGAYEQYF.

The gene calls are TRBV2 and TRBJ2-7; 10 bases are a match to TRBD1. The CDR3 contains 15 residues. V lost 8 bases, J lost 2 bases, and 9 bases stayed unmatched. CDR1 and CDR2 (germline): SNHLY, FYNNEI. CDR3 coding DNA: TGTGCCAGCCGACCGGACAGGGGGGTTCCCTACGAGCAGTACTTC. It codes for CASRPDRGVPYEQYF.

This clonotype came up many times. This chain connects TRBV20-1 to TRBJ2-3; 7 bases match TRBD1. Germline V CDR1 and CDR2: DFQATT, SNEGSKA (reference sequence). V was pared by 5 bases and J by 4 bases, with 9 bases of the junction left unmatched. This CDR3 contains 14 residues. CDR3 nucleotides: TGCAGTGCTGCCGAGGGGGCGCGGGCAGATACGCAGTATTTT. It codes for CSAAEGARADTQYF.

This clonotype was seen ten or more times. V and J are TRBV11-3 and TRBJ2-7; no clear D. CDR1 is SGHNT, CDR2 YENEEA, per germline. V lost 2 bases and J lost 3, with 8 bases in between. The CDR3 consists of 13 residues. The CDR3 sequence: CASSLKGSYEQYF. The CDR3 DNA sequence: TGTGCCAGCAGCTTAAAGGGCAGCTACGAGCAGTACTTC.

The chain links TRBV6-2 or TRBV6-3 to TRBJ2-7, with D uncertain. CDR1 is MNHEY and CDR2 is SVGEGT in the germline V gene. This CDR3 comprises 13 residues. The V gene lost 0 bases and the J gene lost 6 bases, with 9 bases spanning the gap. The CDR3 loop is CASSYSNDAEQYF. CDR3 DNA sequence: TGTGCCAGCAGTTACTCGAACGACGCCGAGCAGTACTTC.

This clonotype was counted many times. The rearrangement links TRBV7-3 to TRBJ2-3; TRBD2 agrees at 12 bases. Germline CDR1 reads SGHTA; CDR2 reads FQGTGA. The CDR3 spans 18 residues. J was trimmed by 0 bases and V by 4 bases; bases with no gene match: 8. The CDR3 here is CASSSGLAGRASTDTQYF. The CDR3 coding sequence is TGTGCCAGCAGCTCCGGACTAGCGGGGAGAGCTAGCACAGATACGCAGTATTTT.

The sample holds many counts of this clonotype. The rearrangement links TRBV7-2 to TRBJ2-5; D not certain. Trimming pared 3 bases from V and 4 bases from J, leaving 12 bases between. CDR3 size: 14 residues. Germline V gene lookup returns CDR1 SGHTA and CDR2 FQGNSA. The CDR3 DNA reads TGTGCCAGCAGCTTCAATCCAGGAACAGAGACCCAGTACTTC. As protein: CASSFNPGTETQYF. Together with reference TRBV7-2 and TRBJ2-5, the CDR3 gives the full variable domain: GAGVSQSPSNKVTEKGKDVELRCDPISGHTALYWYRQSLGQGLEFLIYFQGNSAPDKSGLPSDRFSAERTGGSVSTLTIQRTQQEDSAVYLCASSFNPGTETQYFGPGTRLLVL.